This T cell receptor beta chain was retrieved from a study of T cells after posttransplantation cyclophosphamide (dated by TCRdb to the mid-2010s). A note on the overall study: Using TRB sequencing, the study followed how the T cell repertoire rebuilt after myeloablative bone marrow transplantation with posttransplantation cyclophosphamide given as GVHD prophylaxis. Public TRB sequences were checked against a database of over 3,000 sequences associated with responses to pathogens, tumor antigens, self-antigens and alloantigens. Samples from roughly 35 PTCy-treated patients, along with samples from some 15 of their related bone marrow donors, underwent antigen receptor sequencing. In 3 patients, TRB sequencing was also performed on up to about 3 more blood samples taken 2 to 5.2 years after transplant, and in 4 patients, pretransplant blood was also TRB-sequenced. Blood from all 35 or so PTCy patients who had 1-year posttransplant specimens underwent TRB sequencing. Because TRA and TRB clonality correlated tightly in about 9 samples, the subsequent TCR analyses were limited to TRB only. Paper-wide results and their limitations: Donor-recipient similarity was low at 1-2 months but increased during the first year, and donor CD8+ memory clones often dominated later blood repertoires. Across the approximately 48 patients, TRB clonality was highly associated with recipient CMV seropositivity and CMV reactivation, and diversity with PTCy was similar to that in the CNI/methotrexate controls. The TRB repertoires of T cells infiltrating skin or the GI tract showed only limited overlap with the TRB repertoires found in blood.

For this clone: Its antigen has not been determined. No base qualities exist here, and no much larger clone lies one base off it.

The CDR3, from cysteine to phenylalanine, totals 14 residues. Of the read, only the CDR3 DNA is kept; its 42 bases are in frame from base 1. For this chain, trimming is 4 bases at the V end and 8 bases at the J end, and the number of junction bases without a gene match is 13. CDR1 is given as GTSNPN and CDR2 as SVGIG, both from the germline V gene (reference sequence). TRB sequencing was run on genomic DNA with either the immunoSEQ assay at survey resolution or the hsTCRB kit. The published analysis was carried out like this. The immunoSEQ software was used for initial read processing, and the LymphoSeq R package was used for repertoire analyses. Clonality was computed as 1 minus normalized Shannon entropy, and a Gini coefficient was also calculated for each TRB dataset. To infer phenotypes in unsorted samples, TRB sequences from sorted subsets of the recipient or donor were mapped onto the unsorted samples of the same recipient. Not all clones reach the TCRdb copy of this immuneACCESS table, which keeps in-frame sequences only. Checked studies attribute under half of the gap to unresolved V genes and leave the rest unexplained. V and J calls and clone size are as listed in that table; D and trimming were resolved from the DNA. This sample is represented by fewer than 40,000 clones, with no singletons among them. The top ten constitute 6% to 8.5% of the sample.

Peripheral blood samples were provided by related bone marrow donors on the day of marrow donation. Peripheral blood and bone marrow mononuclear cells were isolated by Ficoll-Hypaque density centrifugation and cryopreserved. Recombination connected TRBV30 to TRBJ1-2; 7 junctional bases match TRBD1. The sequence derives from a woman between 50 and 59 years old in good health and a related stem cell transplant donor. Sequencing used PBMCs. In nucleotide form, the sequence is TGTGCCTGGACTCGTTCTACAGGGGTGGGAGGCTACACCTTC. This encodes CAWTRSTGVGGYTF. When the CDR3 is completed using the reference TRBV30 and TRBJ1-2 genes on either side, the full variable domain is SQTIHQWPATLVQPVGSPLSLECTVEGTSNPNLYWYRQAAGRGLQLLFYSVGIGQISSEVPQNLSASRPQDRQFILSSKKLLLSDSGFYLCAWTRSTGVGGYTFGSGTRLTVV.